The 29 T cell receptor beta chains listed next were all sequenced from one sample in a study of shared clonotypes between healthy human individuals. Naive CD8 cells lacked CD45RO, underwent positive selection for CCR7 and left out terminally differentiated effector memory CD45RA+ cells. Libraries were prepared by immunoSEQ multiplex PCR; TCRdb keeps only in-frame clonotypes and omits some of them. In the table there are approximately 1.9 million clones, 90% to 95% of which are singletons. Input material: naive CD8+ T cells from PBMCs. The origin of the receptors is a man younger than 30 in good health. Some clones in this sample may be carry-over from other donors' samples.

The chain recombines TRBV9 with TRBJ2-3; D call uncertain. Germline assignment: CDR1 SGDLS and CDR2 YYNGEE. V lost 3 bases to trimming and J lost 6 bases, with 14 bases between them. The CDR3 runs 14 residues. In DNA form, the CDR3 reads TGTGCCAGCAGCGCCGGTGAACCCGGGGATACGCAGTATTTT. Encoded protein: CASSAGEPGDTQYF.

This chain connects TRBV25-1 to TRBJ1-5; perhaps TRBD1 as D (5 bases). This CDR3 contains 12 residues. Trimming took 3 bases from V and 10 from J, leaving 10 bases between them. Germline V gene sequence: CDR1 MGHDK, CDR2 SYGVNS. CDR3 in amino acids: CASSEGRGPQHF. Here the CDR3 DNA reads TGTGCCAGCAGTGAGGGAAGGGGTCCCCAGCATTTT.

Regarding this clone: The sample has other DNA sequences that encode this CDR3 too. The CDR3 is CASSLSGEAYNEQFF. CDR3 nucleotide sequence: TGTGCCAGCAGTTTGTCAGGGGAGGCCTACAATGAGCAGTTCTTC. This rearrangement joins TRBV27 to TRBJ2-1; perhaps D is TRBD1 or TRBD2 (6 bases each). The V end was cut by 3 bases, the J end by 2 bases, with 11 bases between. CDR1 MNHEY and CDR2 SMNVEV come from the germline V gene (reference sequence). CDR3 length: 15 residues.

The rearrangement joins TRBV7-8 to TRBJ1-5, with 11 bases lining up with TRBD1. This CDR3 has 18 residues. Unmatched junction bases numbered 7, after V lost 3 bases and J lost 0 bases. The germline V gene encodes CDR1 SGHVS and CDR2 FQNEAQ. The CDR3 protein is CASSLDRGRLNSNQPQHF. The CDR3 nucleotides read TGTGCCAGCAGCTTGGACAGGGGGCGCCTAAATAGCAATCAGCCCCAGCATTTT.

The chain carries TRBV6-1 and TRBJ2-1; D may be TRBD2 (6 bases). The CDR3 is made up of 20 amino acids. Germline V gene sequence: CDR1 MNHNS, CDR2 SASEGT. V lost 0 bases to trimming and J lost 0 bases, with 21 bases between them. In DNA form, the CDR3 reads TGTGCCAGCAGTGAAGCCGGGGTAGCGGACCCTTCGAGCTCCTACAATGAGCAGTTCTTC. This codes for CASSEAGVADPSSSYNEQFF.

V usage is TRBV10-3 and J usage is TRBJ1-5; TRBD1 aligns across 8 bases. V was pared by 10 bases and J by 0 bases, with 5 bases of the junction left unmatched. From germline, CDR1 is ENHRY and CDR2 SYGVKD. The CDR3 has 14 amino acids. The CDR3 DNA reads TGTGCCACCTCAGGGGGCCATAGCAATCAGCCCCAGCATTTT. This sequence encodes CATSGGHSNQPQHF.

The chain joins TRBV27 to TRBJ2-5; the D call may be TRBD1 or TRBD2 (5 bases each). Trimming shortened V by 3 bases and J by 0 bases, and 11 bases separated the two germline ends. This CDR3 has 15 amino acids. The germline V gene encodes CDR1 MNHEY and CDR2 SMNVEV (reference sequence). CDR3 DNA: TGTGCCAGCAGTTTGGGACCATCGTACCAAGAGACCCAGTACTTC. Residues: CASSLGPSYQETQYF.

A remark on this clone: The junction differs from germline at one of its ends, possibly a read error. The chain combines TRBV4-1 with TRBJ2-2; 10 bases map to TRBD2. The CDR3 sequence is 18 residues long. In germline, CDR1 is MGHRA, CDR2 YSYEKL. The CDR3 nucleotides read TGCGCCAGCAGCCCATCCGGGGGTACTAGCGGGAACGCCGGGGAGCTGTTTTTT. This codes for CASSPSGGTSGNAGELFF.

The chain uses TRBV27 and TRBJ1-1; 10 nucleotides agree with TRBD1. The germline V gene has CDR1 MNHEY and CDR2 SMNVEV (reference sequence). The junction had 6 bases not matched to a gene; V was cut back by 6 bases and J by 5 bases. The CDR3 totals 14 residues. DNA of the CDR3: TGTGCCAGCAGCCATGACAGGGGGCGGACTGAAGCTTTCTTT. This sequence encodes CASSHDRGRTEAFF.

J is TRBJ1-3 and V is TRBV28; TRBD1 is a possible D gene (5 bases). CDR1 and CDR2 (germline): MDHEN, SYDVKM. Trimming took off 2 bases at V and 0 bases at J, with 8 bases between the two ends. The CDR3 is made up of 15 amino acids. The CDR3 loop reads CASSLQGASGNTIYF. The CDR3 DNA sequence: TGTGCCAGCAGTTTACAAGGGGCCTCTGGAAACACCATATATTTT.

This clone showed up just once. V is TRBV18 and J is TRBJ1-1; D not resolved. The CDR3 extends over 15 amino acids. From germline, CDR1 is KGHSH and CDR2 LQKENI. Trimming shortened V by 0 bases and J by 1 base, and 9 bases separated the two germline ends. CDR3 region: CASSPPAWGNTEAFF. The CDR3, as DNA: TGTGCCAGCTCACCACCGGCCTGGGGGAACACTGAAGCTTTCTTT.

This clone was seen a single time. The chain links TRBV29-1 to TRBJ1-2; D gene uncertain. V was cut by 3 bases and J by 4 bases, with 21 bases left in between. Germline V gene data show CDR1 as SQVTM and CDR2 as ANQGSEA. This CDR3 is built from 16 residues. The CDR3 here is CSVDRIGPPGSYGYTF. For the CDR3, the DNA is TGCAGCGTTGATCGGATTGGGCCTCCGGGGTCCTATGGCTACACCTTC.

The rearrangement uses TRBV27 and TRBJ1-1; a weak D match, TRBD1 (6 bases). Trimming removed 5 bases from V and 6 bases from J, with 16 bases in between. Germline V gene lookup returns CDR1 MNHEY and CDR2 SMNVEV (reference sequence). This CDR3 is 14 amino acids long. This chain's CDR3 is CASSHRQARAEAFF. The CDR3 DNA reads as TGTGCCAGCAGTCACAGACAGGCCAGGGCTGAAGCTTTCTTT.

The J gene is TRBJ1-2, the V gene TRBV27, with TRBD1 matching over 7 bases. After removal of 3 bases from V and 2 bases from J, the junction contained 9 bases not matched to a gene. The CDR3 consists of 16 residues. The germline V gene encodes CDR1 MNHEY and CDR2 SMNVEV (reference sequence). Here the CDR3 reads CASSFRVRGSNYGYTF. CDR3 sequence (DNA): TGTGCCAGCAGTTTCAGAGTCAGGGGGTCGAACTATGGCTACACCTTC.

This clone was counted once. J is TRBJ2-3 and V is TRBV5-1; no reliable D call. V was trimmed by 0 bases and J by 0 bases, leaving 11 bases between them. CDR3 size: 16 residues. Germline V gene lookup returns CDR1 SGHRS and CDR2 YFSETQ. CDR3 sequence reads: CASSLARARSTDTQYF. In DNA, the CDR3 is TGCGCCAGCAGCTTGGCTCGAGCGCGAAGCACAGATACGCAGTATTTT.

Points on this clone: Other DNA sequences in this sample translate to the same CDR3. V usage is TRBV19 and J usage is TRBJ1-1; no clear D. The germline CDR1 and CDR2 sequences are LNHDA and SQIVND (reference sequence). CDR3 size: 11 residues. Trimming pared 7 bases from V and 4 bases from J, leaving 7 bases between. The CDR3 bases are TGTGCCAGTATCTGGGGCACTGAAGCTTTCTTT. It is translated as CASIWGTEAFF.

Regarding this clone: This sample includes further DNA sequences coding for the same CDR3. The chain recombines TRBV7-8 with TRBJ2-7; D is ambiguous. The CDR3 runs 12 residues. The germline V gene encodes CDR1 SGHVS and CDR2 FQNEAQ. V was clipped by 5 bases and J by 4 bases, with 9 bases between them. CDR3 DNA: TGTGCCAGCAGCCCAAGAGTATACGAGCAGTACTTC. Amino acid sequence: CASSPRVYEQYF. The whole variable domain, remainder taken from reference TRBV7-8 and TRBJ2-7, is GAGVSQSPRYKVAKRGQDVALRCDPISGHVSLFWYQQALGQGPEFLTYFQNEAQLDKSGLPSDRFFAERPEGSVSTLKIQRTQQEDSAVYLCASSPRVYEQYFGPGTRLTVT.

In regard to this clone: Other DNA sequences in this specimen translate into the identical CDR3. The V call is TRBV29-1, the J call TRBJ2-7, with 8 bases matching TRBD1. CDR1 is SQVTM and CDR2 is ANQGSEA in the germline V gene. The length of the CDR3 is 13 residues. V trimming: 4 bases; J trimming: 1 base; junction bases outside the gene matches: 3. The CDR3 nucleotides read TGCAGCGTTGGGGGGACAGGATCCTACGAGCAGTACTTC. Its translation is CSVGGTGSYEQYF.

This chain connects TRBV7-8 to TRBJ2-5; D may be TRBD2 (7 bases). Per the germline V gene, CDR1 is SGHVS and CDR2 is FQNEAQ. Trimming shortened V by 8 bases and J by 5 bases, and 18 bases separated the two germline ends. This CDR3 is 14 amino acids long. The CDR3 bases are TGTGCCAGCTTTCCTCGGGGGGCACGGGAGACCCAGTACTTC. This sequence encodes CASFPRGARETQYF. The full variable domain, rest sourced from reference TRBV7-8 and TRBJ2-5, is GAGVSQSPRYKVAKRGQDVALRCDPISGHVSLFWYQQALGQGPEFLTYFQNEAQLDKSGLPSDRFFAERPEGSVSTLKIQRTQQEDSAVYLCASFPRGARETQYFGPGTRLLVL.

The V and J genes are TRBV19 and TRBJ2-1; D gene uncertain. The CDR3 covers 15 residues. Trimming took 3 bases from V and 4 from J, leaving 13 bases between them. In germline, CDR1 is LNHDA, CDR2 SQIVND (reference sequence). CDR3 protein: CASSILGNGYNEQFF. CDR3 DNA: TGTGCCAGTAGTATCTTGGGGAATGGGTACAATGAGCAGTTCTTC.

This clone has just a few counts. The V and J genes are TRBV10-3 and TRBJ1-2; 9 positions match TRBD1. The germline V gene encodes CDR1 ENHRY and CDR2 SYGVKD. The V gene end was trimmed by 11 bases and the J gene end by 2 bases; junction bases not matched to a gene: 12. The CDR3 covers 15 residues. The CDR3 nucleotides read TGTGCCGTATCGGACAGGGGCAGAGACAACTATGGCTACACCTTC. It yields the protein CAVSDRGRDNYGYTF.

This clone was counted once. J is TRBJ2-5 and V is TRBV13, with 7 bases that match TRBD2. The length of the CDR3 is 16 residues. The junction had 14 bases not matched to a gene; V was cut back by 5 bases and J by 5 bases. Germline V gene data show CDR1 as PRHDT and CDR2 as FYEKMQ (reference sequence). CDR3 in DNA: TGTGCCAGCAGCCTAACTAGCGTCGAAGGAGGGGAGACCCAGTACTTC. The encoded protein is CASSLTSVEGGETQYF.

CDR3 coding DNA: TGTGCCAGCAGTTTATCGGGGGGGGTTCTCAATAGCAATCAGCCCCAGCATTTT. Translation gives CASSLSGGVLNSNQPQHF. J is TRBJ1-5 and V is TRBV27, with a possible D match to TRBD1 (5 bases). Germline V CDR1 and CDR2: MNHEY, SMNVEV (reference sequence). CDR3 size: 18 residues. Trimming took 0 bases from V and 0 from J, leaving 15 bases between them.

This chain uses TRBV5-1 with TRBJ2-7; D is uncertain. The CDR3 sequence is 16 residues long. Germline values: CDR1 SGHRS, CDR2 YFSETQ. Trimming took 1 base from V and 0 from J, leaving 14 bases between them. CDR3 loop: CASSLWPESFSYEQYF. Written as DNA, the CDR3 is TGCGCCAGCAGCTTGTGGCCGGAGAGCTTCTCCTACGAGCAGTACTTC. The entire variable domain, with the rest obtained from reference TRBV5-1 and TRBJ2-7, is as follows: KAGVTQTPRYLIKTRGQQVTLSCSPISGHRSVSWYQQTPGQGLQFLFEYFSETQRNKGNFPGRFSGRQFSNSRSEMNVSTLELGDSALYLCASSLWPESFSYEQYFGPGTRLTVT.

J is TRBJ2-1 and V is TRBV28; 7 bases agree with TRBD2. CDR1 MDHEN and CDR2 SYDVKM come from the germline V gene. V trimming: 5 bases; J trimming: 8 bases; junction bases outside the gene matches: 9. The CDR3 covers 14 residues. CDR3: CASSPWGGTDEQFF. DNA of the CDR3: TGTGCCAGCAGTCCGTGGGGGGGAACTGATGAGCAGTTCTTC. The full variable domain, rest sourced from reference TRBV28 and TRBJ2-1, is DVKVTQSSRYLVKRTGEKVFLECVQDMDHENMFWYRQDPGLGLRLIYFSYDVKMKEKGDIPEGYSVSREKKERFSLILESASTNQTSMYLCASSPWGGTDEQFFGPGTRLTVL.

The chain recombines TRBV27 with TRBJ2-2; the match to TRBD2 covers 13 bases. The CDR3 is 17 residues long. V lost 5 bases to trimming and J lost 4 bases; unmatched junction nucleotides: 7. The germline V gene encodes CDR1 MNHEY and CDR2 SMNVEV (reference sequence). CDR3 sequence: CASSITSGRAFTGELFF. CDR3 coding DNA: TGTGCCAGCAGTATCACTAGCGGGAGGGCCTTCACCGGGGAGCTGTTTTTT.

V usage is TRBV28 and J usage is TRBJ2-3; D may be TRBD1 (6 bases). The V gene lost 7 bases and the J gene lost 2 bases, with 19 bases spanning the gap. Looked up from germline, CDR1 is MDHEN and CDR2 is SYDVKM. The CDR3 totals 16 residues. The CDR3 region is CASKLYRADPTDTQYF. The CDR3 nucleotides are TGTGCCAGCAAGTTATACAGGGCTGACCCCACAGATACGCAGTATTTT. The full variable domain, its missing parts supplied by reference TRBV28 and TRBJ2-3, is DVKVTQSSRYLVKRTGEKVFLECVQDMDHENMFWYRQDPGLGLRLIYFSYDVKMKEKGDIPEGYSVSREKKERFSLILESASTNQTSMYLCASKLYRADPTDTQYFGPGTRLTVL.

The genes are TRBV10-3 and TRBJ2-7, with a tentative D call TRBD2 (6 bases). CDR3 size: 17 residues. Germline CDR1 and CDR2: ENHRY and SYGVKD. V was clipped by 0 bases and J by 1 base, with 16 bases between them. The CDR3 loop is CAISESVLGGPSYEQYF. CDR3 DNA sequence: TGTGCCATCAGTGAGTCGGTGTTGGGGGGACCGTCCTACGAGCAGTACTTC.

The genes are TRBV5-4 and TRBJ2-1; D ambiguous. The CDR3 is 16 residues long. Germline CDR1 and CDR2: SGHNT and YYREEE (reference sequence). V lost 1 base and J lost 0, with 11 bases in between. The CDR3 reads CASSLQAPSSYNEQFF. The CDR3 DNA reads TGTGCCAGCAGCTTGCAAGCGCCGAGCTCCTACAATGAGCAGTTCTTC.